This TCR beta chain was observed in a study of T cell repertoires in cytomegalovirus infection. Overall study context: Based on public TCR beta signatures, there were indications of CMV infection and of a matching HLA type. The study's findings and limits: Summed frequency of public TCR beta families distinguished CMV carriers with the relevant HLA. Clonotypes of TCR beta that were HLA-C-restricted and CMV-specific dominated the ex vivo response.

As regards this clonotype: Its matching antigen is unknown.

TCRdb redid the calling of the reads with MiXCR, one entry per CDR3 protein. The sample comprises roughly 720,000 distinct CDR3 sequences, less than 40% of which are singletons, and 2.5% to 3.5% rests with the top ten. V lost 8 bases and J lost 4, with 16 bases in between. This CDR3 region has 14 residues. From germline, CDR1 is SGHDT and CDR2 YYEEEE. The chain has TRBV5-6 and TRBJ2-1; tentatively, D is TRBD2 (5 bases). The receptor's source is a human donor in good health (CMV status not recorded). Some clones in this sample may be carry-over from other donors' samples. Sequenced sample: PBMCs. CDR3 protein: CASNGPGFYNEQFF. In DNA, the CDR3 is TGTGCCAGTAATGGGCCGGGGTTTTACAATGAGCAGTTCTTC.